The 14 T cell receptor beta chains below all came from one sample that was sequenced in a study of beta chain features in type 1 diabetes. Expressed TCRB transcripts were sequenced because the isolated RNA had all been reverse transcribed beforehand. Produced via immunoSEQ multiplex PCR; TCRdb's table is partial and in-frame only. The sample yields almost 250,000 clones, roughly 15% seen once. The source material was naive CD4+ T cells from blood. These receptor sequences come from a woman aged 40 to 50 in good health.

This clone has only a few counts. The chain is built from TRBV5-1 and TRBJ2-5; maybe TRBD1 (6 bases). Per the germline V gene, CDR1 is SGHRS and CDR2 is YFSETQ. The CDR3 spans 15 residues. V was pared by 0 bases and J by 1 base, with 10 bases between. The CDR3 coding sequence is TGCGCCAGCAGCTTGGGTGGACAGCTCCAAGAGACCCAGTACTTC. Translating it yields CASSLGGQLQETQYF.

The V call is TRBV6-5, the J call TRBJ1-1; D possibly corresponds to TRBD1 (5 bases). There are 13 residues in the CDR3. Germline CDR1 reads MNHEY; CDR2 reads SVGAGI. V lost 6 bases and J lost 3, with 11 bases in between. The DNA for the CDR3 is TGTGCCAGCAGGAAAACAGGATACACTGAAGCTTTCTTT. Translation gives CASRKTGYTEAFF.

At least ten counts were recorded for this clone. This chain connects TRBV15 to TRBJ2-5, with D unclear. V gave up 3 bases and J gave up 4 bases, with 6 bases separating them. The CDR3 contains 12 residues. The germline V gene has CDR1 LNHNV and CDR2 YYDKDF (reference sequence). The DNA for the CDR3 is TGTGCCACCAGCAGCCCAATAGAGACCCAGTACTTC. This sequence encodes CATSSPIETQYF.

The chain links TRBV19 to TRBJ2-3; weak D call: TRBD2 (5 bases). Germline values: CDR1 LNHDA, CDR2 SQIVND (reference sequence). The CDR3 extends over 15 amino acids. The V end lost 5 bases, the J end lost 5 bases, and 17 bases lay between the germline ends. CDR3: CASSPTRSYGDTQYF. CDR3 coding DNA: TGTGCCAGTAGTCCTACTAGGTCGTACGGAGATACGCAGTATTTT.

This chain connects TRBV7-2 to TRBJ2-3, with 7 bases identical to TRBD2. Germline lookup yields CDR1 SGHTA and CDR2 FQGNSA. This CDR3 contains 15 residues. Trimming at V came to 1 base and at J to 6 bases, leaving 7 bases not matched to a gene. The CDR3 DNA sequence: TGTGCCAGCAGCTTAGTTCTAGCGGATAGGGATACGCAGTATTTT. It is translated as CASSLVLADRDTQYF.

This clone was observed a handful of times. The chain employs TRBV18 and TRBJ2-7; 7 bases line up with TRBD1. The CDR3 length is 15 residues. In germline, CDR1 is KGHSH, CDR2 LQKENI. The V gene end was trimmed by 1 base and the J gene end by 1 base; junction bases not matched to a gene: 4. Written as DNA, the CDR3 is TGTGCCAGCTCACCACAGGGGGCCGGTTCCTACGAGCAGTACTTC. Encoded protein: CASSPQGAGSYEQYF.

This clone was seen a handful of times. The genes are TRBV5-1 and TRBJ1-2; D is possibly TRBD1 (6 bases). The germline CDR1 and CDR2 sequences are SGHRS and YFSETQ. V gave up 2 bases and J gave up 2 bases, with 13 bases separating them. The CDR3 extends over 15 amino acids. The CDR3 loop is CASSLYPDRNYGYTF. The CDR3 nucleotides read TGCGCCAGCAGCTTATACCCGGACAGAAACTATGGCTACACCTTC. The full variable domain, in which reference TRBV5-1 and TRBJ1-2 provide the parts outside the CDR3, is KAGVTQTPRYLIKTRGQQVTLSCSPISGHRSVSWYQQTPGQGLQFLFEYFSETQRNKGNFPGRFSGRQFSNSRSEMNVSTLELGDSALYLCASSLYPDRNYGYTFGSGTRLTVV.

In this sample, this clone turned up a few times. The rearrangement joins TRBV6-1 to TRBJ1-1; D not certain. Germline values: CDR1 MNHNS, CDR2 SASEGT. The CDR3 spans 14 residues. V lost 4 bases to trimming and J lost 2 bases, with 11 bases between them. The CDR3 loop is CASSVKGVNTEAFF. CDR3 nucleotides: TGTGCCAGCAGTGTAAAGGGAGTCAACACTGAAGCTTTCTTT.

The rearrangement uses TRBV27 and TRBJ2-3, with 11 bases matching TRBD2. CDR3 length: 15 amino acids. The V gene's germline CDR1 is MNHEY and CDR2 SMNVEV (reference sequence). J gave up 2 bases and V 9 bases, and 7 bases lay outside the gene matches. The CDR3 nucleotides are TGTGCCAGTCTTAGCGGGGGGGCCGTCACAGATACGCAGTATTTT. Amino acids: CASLSGGAVTDTQYF.

The chain has TRBV5-1 and TRBJ1-6; 11 bases are shared with TRBD1. The CDR3 is made up of 18 amino acids. Germline CDR1 and CDR2: SGHRS and YFSETQ. V trimming: 2 bases; J trimming: 1 base; junction bases outside the gene matches: 5. In nucleotides, the CDR3 is TGCGCCAGCAGCTTAGGACAGGGGGCGCGGTCCTATAATTCACCCCTCCACTTT. As protein: CASSLGQGARSYNSPLHF.

This clone turned up a few times. CDR3 sequence: CATVSGGYTDTQYF. The DNA for the CDR3 is TGTGCCACTGTGTCAGGGGGGTACACAGATACGCAGTATTTT. This chain connects TRBV10-3 to TRBJ2-3; the D gene is possibly TRBD1 (7 bases). The germline gives CDR1 ENHRY, CDR2 SYGVKD. V dropped 10 bases and J dropped 2 bases, with 16 bases sitting between them. The CDR3 is 14 residues long.

In this sample, this clone turned up a few times. In nucleotides, the CDR3 is TGTGCCAGCAGTGGCCGTCCAGGGGGCGCAGATACGCAGTATTTT. Translation: CASSGRPGGADTQYF. The chain joins TRBV6-1 to TRBJ2-3; 8 bases are shared with TRBD1. The CDR3 runs 15 residues. V was clipped by 4 bases and J by 4 bases; unmatched bases: 7. The germline V gene has CDR1 MNHNS and CDR2 SASEGT.

The chain joins TRBV10-3 to TRBJ2-1; 8 bases match TRBD2. The V gene end was trimmed by 0 bases and the J gene end by 3 bases; junction bases not matched to a gene: 10. Germline CDR1 and CDR2: ENHRY and SYGVKD. The CDR3 contains 18 residues. This chain's CDR3 is CAISESRSGGTLYNEQFF. CDR3 in DNA: TGTGCCATCAGTGAGTCGCGGAGCGGGGGAACTCTCTACAATGAGCAGTTCTTC.

This clone appeared a few times. The chain recombines TRBV5-6 with TRBJ2-5, with no clear D. The end of the DNA fits TRBJ2-7 better, so the J call may be wrong. The CDR3 totals 13 residues. Per the germline V gene, CDR1 is SGHDT and CDR2 is YYEEEE. The CDR3 DNA sequence: TGTGCCAGCAGCTACCACGAGATCTACGAGCAGTACTTC. It encodes CASSYHEIYEQYF.